These T cell receptor beta chains were read from a single sample in a study of T-cell memory formation after mild COVID-19. Via MiXCR, TCRdb re-called the 5' RACE reads, giving one row per CDR3 protein. The data show roughly 150,000 distinct CDR3 sequences, with 14% to 15% seen just once and about 27% held by the top ten. Sequenced material: PBMCs or a T cell subset sorted from them (not recorded which). The receptors derive from an adult woman who had mild COVID-19 (a few samples of this study predate the infection). Cell type and time point are not known. The CDR3 runs from the conserved cysteine through the conserved F or W.

v_call | cdr3_aa
TRBV7-8 | CASSLRNLDQASYNEQFF
TRBV4-1 | CASSQSGVSSYEQYF
TRBV7-9 | CASSLGRQETQYF
TRBV12-3/TRBV12-4 | CASSETGLANYGYTF
TRBV4-3 | CASSPWQGAVYEQYF
TRBV7-8 | CASSLYGGTDTQYF
TRBV27 | CASSLRPASERSQPKNEQFF
TRBV4-3 | CASSQERLADNEQFF
TRBV7-3 | CASSLTGLAGGVGELFF
TRBV7-9 | CASSFQPQGHTEAFF
TRBV6-5 | CASRLDHYNEQFF
TRBV7-9 | CASSPPLGASTDTQYF
TRBV7-3 | CASSLSFGQGKGSNEQFF
TRBV5-1 | CASSVTSGEQFF
TRBV12-3/TRBV12-4 | CASSTTSSGTDTQYF
TRBV6-2/TRBV6-3 | CASSWDNSGANVLTF
TRBV24-1 | CATRPGWTDTQYF
TRBV7-9 | CASSPPMQRETQYF
TRBV13 | CASSMTGIEQYF
TRBV12-3/TRBV12-4 | CASERSTNTGELFF
TRBV4-3 | CASSPSGFWGYTF
TRBV12-3/TRBV12-4 | CASSGDTDEQYF
TRBV29-1 | CSVEGERTPYNEQFF
TRBV7-9 | CASSLGGPSAFF
TRBV6-5 | CASIINGRGTEAFF
TRBV29-1 | CSVEARLTWNTEAFF
TRBV9 | CASSVGTGSGNTIYF
TRBV12-3/TRBV12-4 | CASSFGGRTDTQYF
TRBV2 | CASSGRTGAPSKVTGELFF
TRBV5-1 | CASSFQQGDTEAFF
TRBV20-1 | CSARTSGRWGYEQYF
TRBV4-1 | CASSPWTGDITEAFF
TRBV7-8 | CASSPPDRSTDTQYF
TRBV12-5 | CASGPPGTSYNEQFF
TRBV5-1 | CASHPGQGKILGDEQFF